Below, 3 T cell receptor beta chains from the same sample are listed, as sequenced in a study of quantifying T cell responses using KT2 cells. Study in general: Reverse transcription used primers in the TCR alpha and beta constant regions.

Each cDNA got a UMI-containing oligo ligated at its 3' end. First-round PCR used 4 cycles and beta primers RC1.1 and RC1.2 covering TRBC1 and TRBC2. TCRdb itself ran the UMI-ligation and nested PCR reads through MiXCR, one entry per CDR3 protein. The profile shows 40,000 to 50,000 distinct CDR3 sequences, approximately 17% of them singletons. Sequencing was carried out using PBMCs spiked with cells of the T cell clone KT2. These receptors were collected from a human donor.

The sample holds a few counts of this clonotype. The J gene is TRBJ2-3, the V gene TRBV20-1, with 11 nucleotides matching TRBD2. This CDR3 spans 15 amino acids. The germline CDR1 and CDR2 sequences are DFQATT and SNEGSKA (reference sequence). The V segment lost 6 bases and the J segment 4 bases; nucleotides outside the gene matches: 9. In DNA, the CDR3 is TGCAGTGCCGAGGGAACTAGCGGGGGCCCAGATACGCAGTATTTT. It encodes CSAEGTSGGPDTQYF.

This clonotype was seen only a few times. The chain carries TRBV3-1 and TRBJ1-3; 10 nucleotides agree with TRBD1. Per the germline V gene, CDR1 is LGHDT and CDR2 is YNNKEL (reference sequence). The CDR3 loop spans 14 amino acids. J was trimmed by 2 bases and V by 6 bases; bases with no gene match: 1. CDR3 residues: CASRGTGAGNTIYF. The CDR3 DNA is TGTGCCAGCAGGGGGACAGGGGCTGGAAACACCATATATTTT.

The V call is TRBV30, the J call TRBJ2-1; TRBD2 is a possible D gene (5 bases). This CDR3 spans 11 amino acids. CDR1 and CDR2 (germline): GTSNPN, SVGIG (reference sequence). The ends were cut back, 4 bases at V and 7 bases at J, with 8 bases in the middle. The CDR3 spells CAWNRGNEQFF. CDR3 nucleotides: TGTGCCTGGAACCGGGGTAATGAGCAGTTCTTC.